The clone carrying this T cell receptor (beta chain) was picked up a small number of times. Its antigen is still unknown. The data stem from a study of cytomegalovirus exposure and HLA in healthy donors. Whole-study results and caveats: Altogether, 150 to 200 TCR beta chains were recorded as cytomegalovirus-associated. The authors later found most CMV-associated TCR beta chains appeared HLA-restricted. From TCR beta sequences, most subjects' HLA-A and HLA-B alleles were reportedly predicted accurately.

The V end was cut by 4 bases, the J end by 1 base, with 14 bases between. Germline CDR1 is SGDLS and CDR2 is YYNGEE. This CDR3 has 15 residues. The study ran its PCR with 60 Vbeta and 13 Jbeta primers. TCRdb keeps only in-frame clones here, not all; method: immunoSEQ multiplex PCR. The table shows under 130,000 clones, with 55% to 75% occurring only once. This receptor was taken from a man aged 25 to 40 in good health and CMV-seropositive. The sample consisted of PBMCs. The chain carries TRBV9 and TRBJ1-1; unclear D gene. CDR3 residues: CASSSSGRRNTEAFF. CDR3 bases: TGTGCCAGCAGCTCCTCGGGGAGGCGGAACACTGAAGCTTTCTTT.